This note documents a single TCR beta chain sequence. Its antigen is undetermined. A read error may produce the germline difference seen at one junction end. CDR3 length equals 11 residues. In germline, CDR1 is MNHNS, CDR2 SASEGT. The isolated RNA, all of it, was reverse transcribed, so expressed TCRB transcripts were what got sequenced. Assay: immunoSEQ multiplex PCR; the TCRdb copy retains only in-frame clones and omits some. Of over 20,000 clones listed, 49% are singletons. The sample is drawn from a study of beta chain features in type 1 diabetes. Study outcomes and limitations: Moderate yet significant TCRB CDR3 shortening was seen in Type 1 diabetes patients in all four CD4+ subsets. The study found fewer insertions and more deletions at VDJ junctions in type 1 diabetes patients. cDNA-based sequencing might over-represent cells highly expressing TCR.

A single heparinised blood sample, averaging about 100 mL, was obtained per donor. Purity above 95% was achieved in all sorted populations. The chain joins TRBV6-1 to TRBJ1-5; unclear D gene. The source material was stem cell memory CD4+ T cells from blood. The clonotype comes from a young man with type 1 diabetes. This chain's CDR3 is CASSETRPPLF. CDR3 nucleotide sequence: TGTGCCAGCAGTGAAACCAGGCCCCCCCTTTTT.